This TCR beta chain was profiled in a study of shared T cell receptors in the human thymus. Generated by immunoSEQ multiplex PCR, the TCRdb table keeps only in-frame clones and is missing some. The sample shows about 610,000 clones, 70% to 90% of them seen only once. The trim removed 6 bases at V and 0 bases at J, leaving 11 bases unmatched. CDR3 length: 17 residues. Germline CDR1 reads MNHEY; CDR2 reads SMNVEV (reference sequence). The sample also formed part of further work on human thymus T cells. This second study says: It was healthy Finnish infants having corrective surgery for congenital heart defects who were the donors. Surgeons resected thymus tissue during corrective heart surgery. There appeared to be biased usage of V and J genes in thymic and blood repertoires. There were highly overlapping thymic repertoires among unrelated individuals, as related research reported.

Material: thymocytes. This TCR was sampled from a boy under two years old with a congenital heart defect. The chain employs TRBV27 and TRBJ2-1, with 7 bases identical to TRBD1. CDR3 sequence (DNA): TGTGCCAGCAGGCCCCGACAGGGTCTCAGCTCCTACAATGAGCAGTTCTTC. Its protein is CASRPRQGLSSYNEQFF.